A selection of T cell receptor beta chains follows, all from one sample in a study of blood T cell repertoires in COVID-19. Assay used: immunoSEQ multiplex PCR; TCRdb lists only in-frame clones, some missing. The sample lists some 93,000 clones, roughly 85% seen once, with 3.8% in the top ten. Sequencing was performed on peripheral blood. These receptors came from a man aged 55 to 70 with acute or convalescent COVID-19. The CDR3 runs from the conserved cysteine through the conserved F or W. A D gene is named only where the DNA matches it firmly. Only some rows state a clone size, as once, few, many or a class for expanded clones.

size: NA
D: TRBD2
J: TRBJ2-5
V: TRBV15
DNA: TGTGCCACCAGCAGAGTCGGGACTAGCATCGAGACCCAGTACTTC
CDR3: CATSRVGTSIETQYF

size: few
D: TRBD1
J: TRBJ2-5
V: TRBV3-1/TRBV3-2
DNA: TGTGCCAGCAGCCAAGCCTGGGGGACAGGTCAAGAGACCCAGTACTTC
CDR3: CASSQAWGTGQETQYF

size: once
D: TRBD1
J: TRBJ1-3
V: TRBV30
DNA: TGTGCCTGGAGTGTTCGACAGGGGGCGGTAAACACCATATATTTT
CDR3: CAWSVRQGAVNTIYF

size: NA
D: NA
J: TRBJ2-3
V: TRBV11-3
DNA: TGTGCCAGCAGCTTTCGCGGGGGCACAGATACGCAGTATTTT
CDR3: CASSFRGGTDTQYF

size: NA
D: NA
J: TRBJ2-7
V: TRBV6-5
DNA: TGTGCCAGCGGCACCTACGAGCAGTACTTC
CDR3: CASGTYEQYF

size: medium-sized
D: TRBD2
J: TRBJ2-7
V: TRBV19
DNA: TGTGCCAGTAGTCCAGGGACTAGCGGGAGGTTCTCCTACGAGCAGTACTTC
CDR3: CASSPGTSGRFSYEQYF

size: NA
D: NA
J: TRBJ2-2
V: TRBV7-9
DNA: TGTGCCAGCATCCGGGTTGCCGGGAACACCGGGGAGCTGTTTTTT
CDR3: CASIRVAGNTGELFF

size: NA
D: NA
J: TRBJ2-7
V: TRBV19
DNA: TGTGCCAGTAGTCTGTTCCCTGGTCCCAGCGCGATTGACGAGCAGTACTTC
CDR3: CASSLFPGPSAIDEQYF

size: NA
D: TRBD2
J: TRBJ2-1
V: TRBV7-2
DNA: TGTGCCAGCAGCTTAGCGCTCGGGGGGGGTGAGCAGTTCTTC
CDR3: CASSLALGGGEQFF

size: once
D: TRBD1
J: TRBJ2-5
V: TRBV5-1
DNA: TGCGCCAGCCGAGGACAGGGGGCCCCTCGAGTAGAGACCCAGTACTTC
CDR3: CASRGQGAPRVETQYF

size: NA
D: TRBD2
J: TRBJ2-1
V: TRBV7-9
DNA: TGTGCCAGCAGCTACACTAGCGGGGGGGCTTCCTACAATGAGCAGTTCTTC
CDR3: CASSYTSGGASYNEQFF

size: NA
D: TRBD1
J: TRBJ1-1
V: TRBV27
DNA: TGTGCCAGCAGTTGGCAGGGGGCAGGGTACACTGAAGCTTTCTTT
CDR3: CASSWQGAGYTEAFF

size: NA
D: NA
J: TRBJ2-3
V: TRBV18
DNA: TGTGCCAGCTCACCACGGACGGGGATTGGAGATACGCAGTATTTT
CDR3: CASSPRTGIGDTQYF

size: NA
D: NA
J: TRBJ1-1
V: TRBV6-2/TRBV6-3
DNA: TGTGCCAGCAGTTACAACAACAAGAACACTGAAGCTTTCTTT
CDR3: CASSYNNKNTEAFF

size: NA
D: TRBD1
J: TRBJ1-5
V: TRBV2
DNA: TGTGCCAGCGGGGACAGGGGTTATCAGCCCCAGCATTTT
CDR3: CASGDRGYQPQHF

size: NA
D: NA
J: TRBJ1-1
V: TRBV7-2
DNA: TGTGCCAGCAGCTCCGGAATTACCTTTGGGGCCAAAAACACTGAAGCTTTCTTT
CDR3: CASSSGITFGAKNTEAFF

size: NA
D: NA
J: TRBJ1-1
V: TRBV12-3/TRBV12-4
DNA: TGTGCCAGCAGGCTCGAGGAGGGGCGGGCTTTCTTT
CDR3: CASRLEEGRAFF

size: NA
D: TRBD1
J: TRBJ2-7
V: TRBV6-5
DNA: TGTGCCAGCAGCGAGGGACAGAAGTACGAGCAGTACTTC
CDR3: CASSEGQKYEQYF

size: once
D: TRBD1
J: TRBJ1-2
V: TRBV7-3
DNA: TGTGCCAGCAGCCTCTTGACTACAGGGGCTTTTGGCTATGGCTACACCTTC
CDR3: CASSLLTTGAFGYGYTF

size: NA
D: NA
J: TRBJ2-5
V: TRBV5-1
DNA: TGCGCCAGCAGACTTACGGGAGAGACCCAGTACTTC
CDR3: CASRLTGETQYF

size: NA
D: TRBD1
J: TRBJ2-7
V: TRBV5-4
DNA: TGTGCCAGCAGCCCAGACGGGACAGGGAACTACGAGCAGTACTTC
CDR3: CASSPDGTGNYEQYF

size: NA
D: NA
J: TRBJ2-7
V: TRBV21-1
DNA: TGTGCCAGCAGCAAAGCCCGCAGGGGTCCGCACGAGCAGTACTTC
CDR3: CASSKARRGPHEQYF

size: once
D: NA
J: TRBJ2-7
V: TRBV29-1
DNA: TGCAGCGTCCGCCCAGGTGGATCCTACGAGCAGTACTTC
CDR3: CSVRPGGSYEQYF

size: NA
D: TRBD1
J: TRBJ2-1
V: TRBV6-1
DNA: TGTGCCAGCAGTCCGGGACAGGAGCAGTTCTTC
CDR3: CASSPGQEQFF

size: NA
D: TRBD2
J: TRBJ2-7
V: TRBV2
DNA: TGTGCCAGCAGTGGCCTAGCGGGGGAGCAGTACTTC
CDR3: CASSGLAGEQYF

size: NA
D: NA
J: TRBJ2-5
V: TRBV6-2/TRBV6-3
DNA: TGTGCCAGCAGCTCGCTGCCAGTTGAGACCCAGTACTTC
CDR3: CASSSLPVETQYF

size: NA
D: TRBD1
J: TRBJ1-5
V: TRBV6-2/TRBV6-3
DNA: TGTGCCAGCAGTTACTACACCTTGGGACAGGGAATGGGTCAGCCCCAGCATTTT
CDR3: CASSYYTLGQGMGQPQHF

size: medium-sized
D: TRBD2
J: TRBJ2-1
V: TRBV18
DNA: TGTGCCAGCTCACTTCTAGCGGCCTCCTACAATGAGCAGTTCTTC
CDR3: CASSLLAASYNEQFF

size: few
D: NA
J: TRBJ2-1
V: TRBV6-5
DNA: TGTGCCAGCAGCAAAGGAGACTCCTACAATGAGCAGTTCTTC
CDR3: CASSKGDSYNEQFF

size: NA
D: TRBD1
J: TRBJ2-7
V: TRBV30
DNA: TGTGCCTGGAACGCCCCGACAGGGAAAAGTCGGGGGCAGTACTTC
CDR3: CAWNAPTGKSRGQYF

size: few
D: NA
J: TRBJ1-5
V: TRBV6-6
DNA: TGTGCCAGCAGTTATATCGGCAGGGTCGGTCAGCCCCAGCATTTT
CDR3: CASSYIGRVGQPQHF

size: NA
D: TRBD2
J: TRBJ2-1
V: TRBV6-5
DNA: TGTGCCAGCAGGACTAGCGGGACCAATGAGCAGTTCTTC
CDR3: CASRTSGTNEQFF

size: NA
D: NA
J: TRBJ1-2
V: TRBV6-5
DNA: TGTGCCAGCAGACCTCACAGTAGTGATGGCTACACCTTC
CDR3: CASRPHSSDGYTF

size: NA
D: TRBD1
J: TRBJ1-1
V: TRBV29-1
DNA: TGCAGCGTCGCAGACAGGGGCACTGAAGCTTTCTTT
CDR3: CSVADRGTEAFF

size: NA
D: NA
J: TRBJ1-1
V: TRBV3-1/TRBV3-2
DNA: TGTGCCAGCAGCCAGGCGGTTGGGGCGGACACTGAAGCTTTCTTT
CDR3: CASSQAVGADTEAFF

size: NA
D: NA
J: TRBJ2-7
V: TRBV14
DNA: TGTGCCAGCAGCCAGGGGCACTACGAGCAGTACTTC
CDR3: CASSQGHYEQYF

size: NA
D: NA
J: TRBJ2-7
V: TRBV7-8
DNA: TGTGCCAGCAGCTTAGAAGGGGAATCTAGACAGTACTTC
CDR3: CASSLEGESRQYF

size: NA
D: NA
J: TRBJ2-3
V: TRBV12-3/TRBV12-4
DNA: TGTGCCAGCAGCCGCGGGGAAGATACGCAGTATTTT
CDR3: CASSRGEDTQYF

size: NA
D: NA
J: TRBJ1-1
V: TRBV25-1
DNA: TGTGCCAGCAGTGAAAGGGGATGGACTGAAGCTTTCTTT
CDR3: CASSERGWTEAFF

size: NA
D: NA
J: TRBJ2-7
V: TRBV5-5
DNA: NA
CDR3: CASSFGPGLGPYEQYF

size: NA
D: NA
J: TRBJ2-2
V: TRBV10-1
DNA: TGCGCCAGCAGTGAAAGTAGCGGGAACACCGGGGAGCTGTTTTTT
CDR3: CASSESSGNTGELFF

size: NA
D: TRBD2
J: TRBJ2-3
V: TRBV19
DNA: TGTGCCAGTAGTCCCAGAGGTAGGTGGCTAGCGGACACAGATACGCAGTATTTT
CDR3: CASSPRGRWLADTDTQYF

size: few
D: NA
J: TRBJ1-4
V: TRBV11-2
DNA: TGTGCCAGCAGCTTACAGGGGTGGGAGAATGAAAAACTGTTTTTT
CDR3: CASSLQGWENEKLFF

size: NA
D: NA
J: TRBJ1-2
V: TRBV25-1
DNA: TGTGCCAGCAGTGAGGAGGGACCGGGAGATGGCTACACCTTC
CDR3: CASSEEGPGDGYTF

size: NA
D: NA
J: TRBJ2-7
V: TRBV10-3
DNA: TGTGCCATCAGTGTTGGCGGCGACGGCGAGCAGTACTTC
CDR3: CAISVGGDGEQYF